Listed below are T cell receptor beta chains from one sample, sequenced in a study of identical twins. TCRdb itself ran the 5' RACE reads through MiXCR, one entry per CDR3 protein. The profile shows roughly 770,000 distinct CDR3 sequences, over 15% of them singletons. This same sample was also taken into another study, of T cells expressing NK-cell markers.

The specimen was PBMCs. The receptors come from a woman between 18 and 30 years old in good health. Both conserved end residues are trimmed from each CDR3. D genes are given only for firm matches.

CDR3aa | d_gene | j_gene | v_gene
ASSQPGGETQY | - | TRBJ2-5 | TRBV4-2
ASILNQWKSRVWTQY | - | TRBJ2-5 | TRBV12-3/TRBV12-4
ASSQDLMGGDTQY | - | TRBJ2-3 | TRBV3-1
ATSQRGGTDTQY | - | TRBJ2-3 | TRBV15
ASSVPGSSYNEQF | - | TRBJ2-1 | TRBV6-1
ASSYVGAGRIGGYT | - | TRBJ1-2 | TRBV6-5
ATSRVASGRSTDTQY | TRBD2 | TRBJ2-3 | TRBV15
ASSGGDATDTQY | - | TRBJ2-3 | TRBV5-1
ASSQDFAPGLAGGAYEQY | TRBD2 | TRBJ2-7 | TRBV4-1
ASRPGQEETQY | TRBD1 | TRBJ2-5 | TRBV5-1
ASTPGGNTIY | - | TRBJ1-3 | TRBV6-5
ASSLSAGTYYGYT | - | TRBJ1-2 | TRBV12-3/TRBV12-4
ATSRDLFTDTQY | - | TRBJ2-3 | TRBV15
ASSHDGLVYNEQF | TRBD2 | TRBJ2-1 | TRBV6-1
ASSYRSWNQPQH | - | TRBJ1-5 | TRBV6-5
SVEEGIGNTQY | - | TRBJ2-3 | TRBV29-1
ASRETGVNEQF | TRBD1 | TRBJ2-1 | TRBV12-3/TRBV12-4
ASSFLLRLSSGSNFYEQY | - | TRBJ2-7 | TRBV28
ASSQDLGDRLAKNIQY | TRBD1 | TRBJ2-4 | TRBV4-3
ASSQVTGGGGNEQF | - | TRBJ2-1 | TRBV14
RARDIHSGTISYNVQF | TRBD2 | TRBJ2-1 | TRBV20-1
ASSFTGTSGTNTGELF | TRBD2 | TRBJ2-2 | TRBV6-5